In this sample, the clone carrying this TCR beta chain turned up a few times. The data originate from a study of tissue T cells after allogeneic stem cell transplantation. The protocol was immunoSEQ multiplex PCR, while the TCRdb copy is restricted to in-frame clones and leaves out a portion. The table lists over 2,000 clones, 55% to 80% of them singletons. Steroid-refractory graft-versus-host disease after allogeneic hematopoietic cell transplant qualified adults for prospective research-autopsy enrollment. This CDR3 region has 14 residues. The germline V and J ends were trimmed by 2 bases and 3 bases, with 11 bases remaining between them. CDR1 is SGHTA, CDR2 FQGNSA, per germline.

This material consisted of colon tissue, taken at autopsy. This TCR was recovered from a male patient aged 60 or older with steroid-refractory graft-versus-host disease after an allogeneic stem cell transplant. A share of the T cells may be of graft donor origin. This chain connects TRBV7-2 to TRBJ2-7; D gene unclear. The CDR3 is CASSLLSLHYEQYF. The CDR3 nucleotides read TGTGCCAGCAGCTTATTGTCCCTCCACTACGAGCAGTACTTC.